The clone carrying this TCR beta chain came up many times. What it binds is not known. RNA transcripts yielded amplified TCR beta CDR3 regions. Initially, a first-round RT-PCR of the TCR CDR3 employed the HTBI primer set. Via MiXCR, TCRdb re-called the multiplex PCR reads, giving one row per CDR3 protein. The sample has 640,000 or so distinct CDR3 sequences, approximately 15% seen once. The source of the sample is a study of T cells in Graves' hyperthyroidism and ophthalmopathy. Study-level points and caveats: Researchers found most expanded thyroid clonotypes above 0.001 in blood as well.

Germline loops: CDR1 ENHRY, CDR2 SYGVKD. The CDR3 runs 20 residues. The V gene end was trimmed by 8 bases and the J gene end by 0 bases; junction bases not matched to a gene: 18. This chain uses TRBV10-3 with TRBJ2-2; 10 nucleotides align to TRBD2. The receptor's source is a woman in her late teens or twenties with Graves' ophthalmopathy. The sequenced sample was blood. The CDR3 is CAIPQRPLAGVTANTGELFF. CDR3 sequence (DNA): TGTGCCATCCCCCAAAGACCCCTAGCGGGAGTAACCGCGAACACCGGGGAGCTGTTTTTT.